The present entry profiles one T cell receptor beta chain with its context. Its target is not known. This entry belongs to a study of T cell responses to AZD1222 COVID-19 vaccine. Study-wide results and limits: Distributed over spike, vaccine-associated CD4 TCRs predominated at 160-218 and 743-854. At baseline, seropositivity was found in only a handful of AZD1222 recipients. None of the repertoires were sampled until the peak T cell response had passed. Most donors were white British and more were female, and clonal diversity was possibly underestimated.

Trimming cost V 0 bases and J 4 bases, with 13 bases left between them. The germline V gene encodes CDR1 SGDLS and CDR2 YYNGEE. The length of the CDR3 is 16 residues. Clones were sequenced by immunoSEQ multiplex PCR, and TCRdb holds only the in-frame ones, with some missing. Altogether roughly 150,000 clones are present, under 95% being singletons, with the ten largest covering about 4.2%. The rearrangement uses TRBV9 and TRBJ2-2; no definite D call. Here the sequenced sample was peripheral blood, taken on day 0 of AZD1222 vaccination. The sequence derives from an adult in good health. The CDR3 DNA follows: TGTGCCAGCAGCGTAGTGAAAGGATCCATCACCGGGGAGCTGTTTTTT. The encoded protein is CASSVVKGSITGELFF.